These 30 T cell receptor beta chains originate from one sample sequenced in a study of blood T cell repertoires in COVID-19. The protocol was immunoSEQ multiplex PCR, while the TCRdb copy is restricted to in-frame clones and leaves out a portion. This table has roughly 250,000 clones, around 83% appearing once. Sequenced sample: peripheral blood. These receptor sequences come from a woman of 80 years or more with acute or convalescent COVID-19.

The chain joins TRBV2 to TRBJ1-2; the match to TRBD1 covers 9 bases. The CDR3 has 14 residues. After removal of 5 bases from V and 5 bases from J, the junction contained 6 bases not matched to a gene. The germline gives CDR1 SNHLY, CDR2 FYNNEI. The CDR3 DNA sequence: TGTGCCAGCAGTATCGGGACAGGGAAGTATGGCTACACCTTC. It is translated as CASSIGTGKYGYTF. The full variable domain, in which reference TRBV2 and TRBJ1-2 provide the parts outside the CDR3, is EPEVTQTPSHQVTQMGQEVILRCVPISNHLYFYWYRQILGQKVEFLVSFYNNEISEKSEIFDDQFSVERPDGSNFTLKIRSTKLEDSAMYFCASSIGTGKYGYTFGSGTRLTVV.

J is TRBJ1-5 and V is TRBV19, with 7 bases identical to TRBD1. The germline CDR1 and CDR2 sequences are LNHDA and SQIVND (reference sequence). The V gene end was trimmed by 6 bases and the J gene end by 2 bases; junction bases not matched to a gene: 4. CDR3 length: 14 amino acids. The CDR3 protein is CASSEGQRNQPQHF. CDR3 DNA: TGTGCCAGTAGCGAGGGACAGCGCAATCAGCCCCAGCATTTT.

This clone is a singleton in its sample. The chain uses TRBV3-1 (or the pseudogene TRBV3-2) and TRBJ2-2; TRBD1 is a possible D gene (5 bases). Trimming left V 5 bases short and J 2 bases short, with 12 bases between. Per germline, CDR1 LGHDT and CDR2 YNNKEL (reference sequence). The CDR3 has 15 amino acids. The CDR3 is CASSGYRRNTGELFF. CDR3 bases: TGTGCCAGCAGCGGGTACAGGAGAAACACCGGGGAGCTGTTTTTT.

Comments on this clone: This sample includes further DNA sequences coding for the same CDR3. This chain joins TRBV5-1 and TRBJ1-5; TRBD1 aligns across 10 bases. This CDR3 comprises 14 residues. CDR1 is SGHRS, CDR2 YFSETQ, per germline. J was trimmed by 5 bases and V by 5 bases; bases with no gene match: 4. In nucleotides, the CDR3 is TGCGCCAGCAGTCCCGGGACAGGGGATCAGCCCCAGCATTTT. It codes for CASSPGTGDQPQHF.

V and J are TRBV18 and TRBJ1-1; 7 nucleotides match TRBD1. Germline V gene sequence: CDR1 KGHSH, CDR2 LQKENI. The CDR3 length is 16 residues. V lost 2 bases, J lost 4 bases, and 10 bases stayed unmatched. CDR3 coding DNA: TGTGCCAGCTCACCAGGAGGGGGCCCCGTCGCCACTGAAGCTTTCTTT. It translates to CASSPGGGPVATEAFF. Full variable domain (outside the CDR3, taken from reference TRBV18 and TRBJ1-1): NAGVMQNPRHLVRRRGQEARLRCSPMKGHSHVYWYRQLPEEGLKFMVYLQKENIIDESGMPKERFSAEFPKEGPSILRIQQVVRGDSAAYFCASSPGGGPVATEAFFGQGTRLTVV.

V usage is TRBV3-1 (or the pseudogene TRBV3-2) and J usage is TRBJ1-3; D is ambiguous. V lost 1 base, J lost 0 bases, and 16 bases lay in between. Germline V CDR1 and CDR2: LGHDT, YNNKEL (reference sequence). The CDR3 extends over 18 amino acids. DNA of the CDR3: TGTGCCAGCAGCCAAGGGGTGGTGGGCCTCAGCTCTGGAAACACCATATATTTT. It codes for CASSQGVVGLSSGNTIYF.

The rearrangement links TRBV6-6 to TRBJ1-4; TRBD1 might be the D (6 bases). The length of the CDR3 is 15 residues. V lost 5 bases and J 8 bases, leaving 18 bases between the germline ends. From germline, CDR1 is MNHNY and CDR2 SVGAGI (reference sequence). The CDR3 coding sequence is TGTGCCAGCAGTGCAGCAGGGGACGGGTCGGAAAAACTGTTTTTT. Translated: CASSAAGDGSEKLFF.

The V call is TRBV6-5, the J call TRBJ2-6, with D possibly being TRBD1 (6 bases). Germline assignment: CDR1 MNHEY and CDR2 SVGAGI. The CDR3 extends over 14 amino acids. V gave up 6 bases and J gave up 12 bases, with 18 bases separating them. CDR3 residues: CASSPAQGLGVLTF. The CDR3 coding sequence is TGTGCCAGCAGCCCAGCACAGGGTCTCGGCGTCCTGACTTTC.

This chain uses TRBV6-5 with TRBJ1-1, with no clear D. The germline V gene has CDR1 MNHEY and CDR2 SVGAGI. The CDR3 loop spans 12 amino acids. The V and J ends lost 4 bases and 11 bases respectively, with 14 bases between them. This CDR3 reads CASSSGESGAFF. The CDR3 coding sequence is TGTGCCAGCAGTTCCGGGGAGTCCGGGGCTTTCTTT.

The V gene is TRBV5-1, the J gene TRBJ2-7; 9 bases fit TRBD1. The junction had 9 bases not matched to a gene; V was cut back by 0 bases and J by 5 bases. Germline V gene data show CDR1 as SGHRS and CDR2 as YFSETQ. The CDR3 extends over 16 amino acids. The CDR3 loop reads CASSLVRTGVRDEQYF. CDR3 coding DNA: TGCGCCAGCAGCTTGGTTCGGACAGGGGTAAGGGACGAGCAGTACTTC.

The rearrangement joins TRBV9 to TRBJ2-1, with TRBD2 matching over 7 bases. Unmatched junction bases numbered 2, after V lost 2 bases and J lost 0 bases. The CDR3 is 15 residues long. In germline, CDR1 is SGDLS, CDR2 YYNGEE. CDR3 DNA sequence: TGTGCCAGCAGCGTTTGGGGGGGCTCCTACAATGAGCAGTTCTTC. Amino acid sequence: CASSVWGGSYNEQFF.

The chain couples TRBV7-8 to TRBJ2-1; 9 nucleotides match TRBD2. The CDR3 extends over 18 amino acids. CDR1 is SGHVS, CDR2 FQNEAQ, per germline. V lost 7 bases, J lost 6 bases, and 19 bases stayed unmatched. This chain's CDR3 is CASTVGLGRSGGSNEQFF. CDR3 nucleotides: TGTGCCAGCACCGTAGGGTTGGGGAGGAGCGGGGGGTCCAATGAGCAGTTCTTC.

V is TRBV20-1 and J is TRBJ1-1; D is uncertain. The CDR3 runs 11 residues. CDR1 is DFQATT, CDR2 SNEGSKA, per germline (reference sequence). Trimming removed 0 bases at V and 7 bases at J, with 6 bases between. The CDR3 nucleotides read TGCAGTGCTAGAGACCTCTATGAAGCTTTCTTT. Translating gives CSARDLYEAFF.

This CDR3 is CASSYSYQNYNEQFF. The CDR3 region has the DNA TGTGCCAGCAGTTACTCGTATCAGAACTACAATGAGCAGTTCTTC. The chain recombines TRBV6-5 with TRBJ2-1; no clear D gene. Germline V gene lookup returns CDR1 MNHEY and CDR2 SVGAGI. V lost 0 bases and J 3 bases, leaving 9 bases between the germline ends. The CDR3 totals 15 residues.

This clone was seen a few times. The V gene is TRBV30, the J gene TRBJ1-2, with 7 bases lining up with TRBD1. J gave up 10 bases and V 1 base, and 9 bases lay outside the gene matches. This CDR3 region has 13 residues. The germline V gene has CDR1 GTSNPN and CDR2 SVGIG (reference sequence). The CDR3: CAWSGQGSLDYTF. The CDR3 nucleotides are TGTGCCTGGAGTGGACAGGGAAGCCTTGACTACACCTTC.

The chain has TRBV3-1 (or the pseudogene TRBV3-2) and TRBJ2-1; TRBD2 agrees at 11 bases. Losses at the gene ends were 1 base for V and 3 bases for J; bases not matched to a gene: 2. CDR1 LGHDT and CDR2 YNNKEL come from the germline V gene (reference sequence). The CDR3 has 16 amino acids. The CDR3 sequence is CASSQGGLAVYNEQFF. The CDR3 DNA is TGTGCCAGCAGCCAAGGGGGACTAGCGGTCTACAATGAGCAGTTCTTC.

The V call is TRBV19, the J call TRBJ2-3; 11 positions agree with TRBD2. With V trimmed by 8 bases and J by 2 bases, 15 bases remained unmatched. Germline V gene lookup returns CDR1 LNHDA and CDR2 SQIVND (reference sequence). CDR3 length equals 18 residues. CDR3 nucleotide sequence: TGTGCCAGTGACCCCAGGGGTGTAGCGGGGGGGCTCACAGATACGCAGTATTTT. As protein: CASDPRGVAGGLTDTQYF.

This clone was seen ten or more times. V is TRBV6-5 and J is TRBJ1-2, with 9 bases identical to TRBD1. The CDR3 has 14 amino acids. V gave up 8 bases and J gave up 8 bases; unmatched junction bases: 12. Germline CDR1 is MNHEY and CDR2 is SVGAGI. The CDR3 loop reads CASGTGPTSGGYTF. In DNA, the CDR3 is TGTGCCAGCGGGACAGGGCCCACCTCGGGGGGCTACACCTTC.

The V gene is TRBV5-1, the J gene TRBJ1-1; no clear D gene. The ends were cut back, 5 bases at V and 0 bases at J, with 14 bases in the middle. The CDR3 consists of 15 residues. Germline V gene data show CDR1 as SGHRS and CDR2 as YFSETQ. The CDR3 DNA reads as TGCGCCAGCAGATTCGGTGGAGATCTGAACACTGAAGCTTTCTTT. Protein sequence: CASRFGGDLNTEAFF.

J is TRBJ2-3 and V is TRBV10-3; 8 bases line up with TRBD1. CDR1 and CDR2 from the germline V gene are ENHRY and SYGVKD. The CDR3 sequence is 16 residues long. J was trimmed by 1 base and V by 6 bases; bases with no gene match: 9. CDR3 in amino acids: CAIRTGATNRTDTQYF. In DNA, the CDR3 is TGTGCCATCAGGACAGGGGCCACGAACCGCACAGATACGCAGTATTTT.

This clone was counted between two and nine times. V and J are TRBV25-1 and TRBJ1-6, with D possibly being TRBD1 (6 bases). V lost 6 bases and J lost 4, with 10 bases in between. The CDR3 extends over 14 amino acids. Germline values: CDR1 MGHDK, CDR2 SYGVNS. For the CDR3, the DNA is TGTGCCAGCAGGGCCGGGACATATAATTCACCCCTCCACTTT. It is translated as CASRAGTYNSPLHF.

CDR3 nucleotides: TGTGCCAGCAGCTCATCAACCGGATCGGGACAAACGAACACCGGGGAGCTGTTTTTT. Amino acid sequence: CASSSSTGSGQTNTGELFF. The chain links TRBV5-4 to TRBJ2-2; tentatively, D is TRBD1 (6 bases). V was pared by 3 bases and J by 0 bases, with 21 bases between. The germline V gene encodes CDR1 SGHNT and CDR2 YYREEE (reference sequence). This CDR3 spans 19 amino acids.

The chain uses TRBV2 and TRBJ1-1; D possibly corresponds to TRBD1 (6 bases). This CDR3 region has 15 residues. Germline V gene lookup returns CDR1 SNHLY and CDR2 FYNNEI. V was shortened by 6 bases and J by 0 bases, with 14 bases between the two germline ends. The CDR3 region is CASRPRDNLNTEAFF. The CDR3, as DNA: TGTGCCAGCAGACCACGGGACAACTTGAACACTGAAGCTTTCTTT.

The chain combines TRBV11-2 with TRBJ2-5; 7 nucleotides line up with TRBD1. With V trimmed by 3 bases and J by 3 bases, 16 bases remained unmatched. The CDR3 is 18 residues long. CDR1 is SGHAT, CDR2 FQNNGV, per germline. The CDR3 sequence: CASSFPRKRDRPKETQYF. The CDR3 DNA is TGTGCCAGCAGCTTCCCCAGGAAGAGGGACAGACCCAAAGAGACCCAGTACTTC.

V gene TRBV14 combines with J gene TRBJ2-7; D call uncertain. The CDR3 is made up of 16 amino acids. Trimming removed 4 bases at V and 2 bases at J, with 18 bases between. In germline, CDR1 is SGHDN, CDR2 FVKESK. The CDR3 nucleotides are TGTGCCAGCAGCCGATTAACATTAAGAAACCCCTACGAGCAGTACTTC. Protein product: CASSRLTLRNPYEQYF.

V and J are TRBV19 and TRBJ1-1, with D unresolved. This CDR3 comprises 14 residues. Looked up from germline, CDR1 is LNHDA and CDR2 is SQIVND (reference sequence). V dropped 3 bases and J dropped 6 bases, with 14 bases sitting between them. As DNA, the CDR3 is TGTGCCAGTAGTATCCACGGTGTTCAAGCTGAAGCTTTCTTT. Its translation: CASSIHGVQAEAFF.

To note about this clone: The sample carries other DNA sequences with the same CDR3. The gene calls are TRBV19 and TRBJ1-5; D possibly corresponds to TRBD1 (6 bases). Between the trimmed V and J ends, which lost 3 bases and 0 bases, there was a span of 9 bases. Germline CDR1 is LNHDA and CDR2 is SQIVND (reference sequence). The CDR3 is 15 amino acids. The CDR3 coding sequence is TGTGCCAGTAGTATTGGCAGGGGTAGCAATCAGCCCCAGCATTTT. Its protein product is CASSIGRGSNQPQHF.

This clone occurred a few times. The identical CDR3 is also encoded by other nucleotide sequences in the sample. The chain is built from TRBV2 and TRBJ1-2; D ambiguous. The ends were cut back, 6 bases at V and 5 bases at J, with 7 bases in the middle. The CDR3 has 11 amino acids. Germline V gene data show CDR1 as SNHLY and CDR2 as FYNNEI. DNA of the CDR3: TGTGCCAGCAGCCGAGATTATGGCTACACCTTC. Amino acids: CASSRDYGYTF.

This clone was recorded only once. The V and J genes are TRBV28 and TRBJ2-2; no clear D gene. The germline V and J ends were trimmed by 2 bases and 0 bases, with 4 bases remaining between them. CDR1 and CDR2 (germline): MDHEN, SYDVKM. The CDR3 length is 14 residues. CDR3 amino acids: CASSLQTNTGELFF. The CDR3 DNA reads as TGTGCCAGCAGTTTACAGACGAACACCGGGGAGCTGTTTTTT.

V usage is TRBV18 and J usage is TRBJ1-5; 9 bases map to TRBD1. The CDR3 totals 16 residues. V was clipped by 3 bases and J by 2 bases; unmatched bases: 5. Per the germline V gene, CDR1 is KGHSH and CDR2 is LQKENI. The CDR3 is CASSPPGQGGNQPQHF. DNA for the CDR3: TGTGCCAGCTCACCGCCGGGACAGGGCGGCAATCAGCCCCAGCATTTT.